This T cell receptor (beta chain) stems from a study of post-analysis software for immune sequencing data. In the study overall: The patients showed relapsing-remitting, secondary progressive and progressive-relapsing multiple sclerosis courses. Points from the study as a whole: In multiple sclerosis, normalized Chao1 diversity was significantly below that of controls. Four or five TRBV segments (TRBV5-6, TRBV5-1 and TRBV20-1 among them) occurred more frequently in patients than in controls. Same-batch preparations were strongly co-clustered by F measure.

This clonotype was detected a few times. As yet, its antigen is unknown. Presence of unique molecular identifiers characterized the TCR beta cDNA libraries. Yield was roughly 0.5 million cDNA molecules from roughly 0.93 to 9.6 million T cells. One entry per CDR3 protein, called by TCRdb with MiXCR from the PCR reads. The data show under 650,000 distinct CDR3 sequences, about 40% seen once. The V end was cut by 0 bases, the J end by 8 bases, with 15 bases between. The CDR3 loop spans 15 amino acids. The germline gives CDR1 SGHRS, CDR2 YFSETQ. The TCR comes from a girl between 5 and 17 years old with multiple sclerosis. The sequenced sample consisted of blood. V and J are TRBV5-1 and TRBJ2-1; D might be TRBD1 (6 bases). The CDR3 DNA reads TGCGCCAGCAGCTTGGGAGGACAGCTTCGGGATGAGCAGTTCTTC. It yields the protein CASSLGGQLRDEQFF.